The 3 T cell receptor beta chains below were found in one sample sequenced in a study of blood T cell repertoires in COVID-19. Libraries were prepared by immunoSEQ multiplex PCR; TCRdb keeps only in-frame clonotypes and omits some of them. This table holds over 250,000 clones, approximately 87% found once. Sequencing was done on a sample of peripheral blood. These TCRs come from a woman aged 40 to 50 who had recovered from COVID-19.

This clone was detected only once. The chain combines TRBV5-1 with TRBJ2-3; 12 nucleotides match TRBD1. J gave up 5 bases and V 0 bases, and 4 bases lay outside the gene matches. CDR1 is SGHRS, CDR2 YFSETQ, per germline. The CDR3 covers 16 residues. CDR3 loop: CASSLGGQGAGDTQYF. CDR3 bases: TGCGCCAGCAGCTTGGGGGGACAGGGGGCCGGAGATACGCAGTATTTT.

This chain's CDR3 is CAISEQGEAFF. The DNA for the CDR3 is TGTGCCATCAGCGAACAGGGGGAAGCTTTCTTT. The chain combines TRBV10-3 with TRBJ1-1; 7 nucleotides align to TRBD1. The J segment lost 8 bases and the V segment lost 6 bases, leaving 3 bases of the junction unmatched. This CDR3 is built from 11 residues. Germline values: CDR1 ENHRY, CDR2 SYGVKD.

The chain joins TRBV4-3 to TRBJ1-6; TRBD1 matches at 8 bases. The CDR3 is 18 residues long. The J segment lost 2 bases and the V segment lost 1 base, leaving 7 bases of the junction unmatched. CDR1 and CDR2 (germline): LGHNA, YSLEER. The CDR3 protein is CASSQGTGKPAYNSPLHF. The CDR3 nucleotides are TGCGCCAGCAGCCAAGGGACAGGGAAACCAGCCTATAATTCACCCCTCCACTTT.